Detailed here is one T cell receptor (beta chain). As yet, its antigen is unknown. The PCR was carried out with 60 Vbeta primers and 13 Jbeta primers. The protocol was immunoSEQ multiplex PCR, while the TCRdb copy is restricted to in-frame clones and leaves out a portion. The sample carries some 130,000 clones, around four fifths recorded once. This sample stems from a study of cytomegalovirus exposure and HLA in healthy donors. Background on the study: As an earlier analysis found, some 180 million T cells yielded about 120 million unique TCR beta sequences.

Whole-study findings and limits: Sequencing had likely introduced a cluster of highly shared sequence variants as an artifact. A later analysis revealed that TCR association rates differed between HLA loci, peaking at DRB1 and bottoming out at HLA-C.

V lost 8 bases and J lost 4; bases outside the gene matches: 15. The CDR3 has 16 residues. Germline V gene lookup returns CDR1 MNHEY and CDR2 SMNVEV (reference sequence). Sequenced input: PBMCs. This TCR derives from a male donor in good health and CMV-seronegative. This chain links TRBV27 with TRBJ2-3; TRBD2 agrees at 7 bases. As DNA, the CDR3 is TGTGCCAGCTCCACGTCGGCGGGAGAAGTCCCAGATACGCAGTATTTT. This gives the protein CASSTSAGEVPDTQYF.